The next 12 T cell receptor beta chains were all read from a single sample in a study of T cell responses to AZD1222 COVID-19 vaccine. The assay was immunoSEQ multiplex PCR, and TCRdb's table has in-frame clones only and misses some. The data contain around 180,000 clones, around 92% of them singletons. The input for sequencing was peripheral blood, taken on day 0 of AZD1222 vaccination. All receptors come from an adult in good health.

This chain joins TRBV18 and TRBJ1-2; 8 bases agree with TRBD1. CDR3 length: 12 residues. V dropped 6 bases and J dropped 6; count of bases not matched to a gene: 3. Per the germline V gene, CDR1 is KGHSH and CDR2 is LQKENI. The DNA for the CDR3 is TGTGCCAGCTCGCGGACAGGGAATGGCTACACCTTC. Translated: CASSRTGNGYTF.

The table lists this clone with a few counts. CDR3 protein: CASSLGQGPMDEQFF. CDR3 DNA: TGTGCCAGCAGCTTAGGACAGGGGCCCATGGATGAGCAGTTCTTC. The V and J genes are TRBV5-4 and TRBJ2-1; 9 nucleotides match TRBD1. The CDR3 has 15 amino acids. Trimming took 2 bases from V and 8 from J; bases not matched to a gene: 8. The germline gives CDR1 SGHNT, CDR2 YYREEE (reference sequence).

The J gene is TRBJ2-5, the V gene TRBV11-2; tentatively, D is TRBD1 (6 bases). Trimming cost V 7 bases and J 4 bases, with 19 bases left between them. The CDR3 runs 15 residues. The V gene's germline CDR1 is SGHAT and CDR2 FQNNGV. The CDR3 DNA is TGTGCCAGCACCGTCAACAGGGTAGTAGGAGAGACCCAGTACTTC. It encodes CASTVNRVVGETQYF. The variable domain in full, with the rest retrieved from reference TRBV11-2 and TRBJ2-5, is EAGVAQSPRYKIIEKRQSVAFWCNPISGHATLYWYQQILGQGPKLLIQFQNNGVVDDSQLPKDRFSAERLKGVDSTLKIQPAKLEDSAVYLCASTVNRVVGETQYFGPGTRLLVL.

The J gene is TRBJ1-5, the V gene TRBV4-1; 7 bases map to TRBD1. V trimming: 3 bases; J trimming: 4 bases; junction bases outside the gene matches: 3. Looked up from germline, CDR1 is MGHRA and CDR2 is YSYEKL. The CDR3 spans 14 residues. The CDR3 DNA reads as TGCGCCAGCAGCCAGAACAGGGGAAATCAGCCCCAGCATTTT. Translated, it gives CASSQNRGNQPQHF.

The chain uses TRBV6-6 and TRBJ1-5; a weak D match, TRBD1 (6 bases). Trimming removed 2 bases at V and 6 bases at J, with 11 bases between. Germline V lookup: CDR1 MNHNY, CDR2 SVGAGI (reference sequence). This CDR3 region has 14 residues. The CDR3 DNA is TGTGCCAGCAGTTACGGGGGGGCCAGTCAGCCCCAGCATTTT. This encodes CASSYGGASQPQHF.

The chain links TRBV18 to TRBJ1-5; D may be TRBD1 (6 bases). The CDR3 consists of 15 residues. V gave up 1 base and J gave up 8 bases, with 15 bases separating them. Germline CDR1 and CDR2: KGHSH and LQKENI. The CDR3 coding sequence is TGTGCCAGCTCACCACGTGGAGGGGGGACCGAGCCCCAGCATTTT. Protein sequence: CASSPRGGGTEPQHF.

The V call is TRBV5-5, the J call TRBJ1-1, with TRBD1 matching 10 bases. J gave up 3 bases and V 2 bases, and 1 base lay outside the gene matches. Germline loops: CDR1 SGHKS, CDR2 YYEKEE (reference sequence). The CDR3 loop spans 14 amino acids. In nucleotides, the CDR3 is TGTGCCAGCAGCTTTGGACAGGGGGACACTGAAGCTTTCTTT. Its translation: CASSFGQGDTEAFF.

The rearrangement joins TRBV18 to TRBJ1-5, with D tentatively TRBD1 (5 bases). The germline CDR1 and CDR2 sequences are KGHSH and LQKENI. The CDR3 is 16 residues long. Trimming removed 3 bases from V and 0 bases from J, with 12 bases in between. The CDR3 DNA reads TGTGCCAGCTCACCGGGCGGGGCGTATAGCAATCAGCCCCAGCATTTT. It codes for CASSPGGAYSNQPQHF.

The chain recombines TRBV11-3 with TRBJ1-1; D gene uncertain. CDR1 and CDR2 (germline): SGHNT, YENEEA. The germline V and J ends were trimmed by 0 bases and 2 bases, with 13 bases remaining between them. The CDR3 spans 16 residues. The CDR3 loop is CASSLDGRGGNTEAFF. The DNA for the CDR3 is TGTGCCAGCAGCTTAGATGGGCGGGGAGGTAACACTGAAGCTTTCTTT.

The V call is TRBV20-1, the J call TRBJ1-6; tentatively, D is TRBD1 (5 bases). V was shortened by 3 bases and J by 6 bases, with 12 bases between the two germline ends. CDR1 DFQATT and CDR2 SNEGSKA come from the germline V gene (reference sequence). This CDR3 spans 14 amino acids. CDR3: CSASRGDFNSPLHF. The DNA of the CDR3 is TGCAGTGCTAGTAGGGGCGACTTTAATTCACCCCTCCACTTT.

The J gene is TRBJ2-3, the V gene TRBV25-1, with D perhaps matching TRBD1 (5 bases). Germline assignment: CDR1 MGHDK and CDR2 SYGVNS. The CDR3 sequence is 16 residues long. V was clipped by 3 bases and J by 5 bases, with 18 bases between them. The CDR3 region has the DNA TGTGCCAGCAGTGACCCGGGCCAGGGTTACGGAGATACGCAGTATTTT. As protein: CASSDPGQGYGDTQYF.

The CDR3 sequence is CASSPLGQGFAEAFF. The CDR3 DNA sequence: TGTGCCAGCAGTCCGCTTGGACAGGGGTTCGCTGAAGCTTTCTTT. The chain couples TRBV27 to TRBJ1-1; 9 bases align to TRBD1. Germline V gives CDR1 MNHEY, CDR2 SMNVEV (reference sequence). V lost 5 bases and J lost 6; bases outside the gene matches: 10. The length of the CDR3 is 15 residues.